This is a list of T cell receptor beta chains from one sample in a study of CD8+ T cells in alopecia areata. Profiled with immunoSEQ multiplex PCR; TCRdb holds only in-frame clones, not every one. Found here are about 200,000 clones, 57% of them singletons; the top ten hold around 0.44%. This sample comprised CD4+ T cells sorted from blood, obtained at week 0. The origin of the receptors is a human donor with alopecia areata. Each CDR3 is given with its conserved first and last residue. D genes are given only for firm matches. Clone size is shown for a subset of rows, as once, few, many or a class of expanded clone.

D gene	J gene	V gene	clone size	CDR3 protein	CDR3 DNA
TRBD1	TRBJ1-1	TRBV29-1	.	CSVADRNRDTEAFF	TGCAGCGTTGCGGACAGGAATCGGGACACTGAAGCTTTCTTT
TRBD1	TRBJ1-6	TRBV6-6	.	CASGQGNSPLHF	TGTGCCAGTGGACAGGGTAATTCACCCCTCCACTTT
.	TRBJ2-2	TRBV7-8	few	CASSGGTAVGTGELFF	TGTGCCAGCAGCGGTGGGACCGCGGTTGGCACCGGGGAGCTGTTTTTT
.	TRBJ1-1	TRBV19	few	CASNEPGHANTEAFF	TGTGCCAGTAACGAACCGGGACACGCGAACACTGAAGCTTTCTTT
.	TRBJ1-1	TRBV9	.	CASSVDWMNTEAFF	TGTGCCAGCAGCGTAGATTGGATGAACACTGAAGCTTTCTTT
TRBD2	TRBJ2-3	TRBV2	.	CASSSGDSTDTQYF	TGTGCCAGCAGCAGCGGGGATAGCACAGATACGCAGTATTTT
.	TRBJ1-2	TRBV4-2	.	CASSPRGIDYGYTF	TGTGCCAGCAGCCCCAGAGGAATCGACTATGGCTACACCTTC
TRBD1	TRBJ2-2	TRBV5-1	.	CASRPGQGSTGELFF	TGCGCCAGCAGACCCGGACAGGGATCCACCGGGGAGCTGTTTTTT
.	TRBJ1-5	TRBV7-9	.	CAGAGDGNQPQHF	TGTGCCGGCGCTGGCGACGGTAATCAGCCCCAGCATTTT
.	TRBJ1-1	TRBV27	.	CASILRLGRGTEAFF	TGTGCCAGCATCCTTCGTTTGGGGAGAGGGACTGAAGCTTTCTTT
TRBD1	TRBJ2-7	TRBV12-5	.	CASSTTGGGEQYF	TGTGCTAGTAGTACTACAGGGGGAGGCGAGCAGTACTTC
.	TRBJ1-2	TRBV9	.	CASSSTRDGYTF	TGTGCCAGCAGCTCCACCCGGGATGGCTACACCTTC
TRBD1	TRBJ1-5	TRBV6-6	.	CASRLTGDNQPQHF	TGTGCCAGCAGACTGACAGGGGACAATCAGCCCCAGCATTTT
.	TRBJ2-7	TRBV27	.	CASGAYEQYF	TGTGCCAGCGGGGCCTACGAGCAGTACTTC
TRBD2	TRBJ2-3	TRBV11-2	few	CASSLGLAGGGDTQYF	TGTGCCAGCAGCTTAGGTCTAGCGGGGGGCGGCGATACGCAGTATTTT
.	TRBJ2-7	TRBV6-5	.	CASSYSTASYEQYF	TGTGCCAGCAGTTACTCGACAGCCTCCTACGAGCAGTACTTC
.	TRBJ2-5	TRBV2	.	CASRVGGQETQYF	TGTGCCAGCAGGGTTGGGGGACAAGAGACCCAGTACTTC
.	TRBJ1-6	TRBV30	.	CAWSVLFTAYYNSPLHF	TGTGCCTGGAGTGTACTTTTTACAGCATACTATAATTCACCCCTCCACTTT
.	TRBJ2-7	TRBV7-3	.	CASSNSFTYGEQYF	TGTGCCAGCAGCAACTCCTTTACCTACGGCGAGCAGTACTTC
.	TRBJ2-1	TRBV30	.	CAWSHGSGAYNEQFF	TGTGCCTGGAGCCACGGATCGGGGGCGTACAATGAGCAGTTCTTC
.	TRBJ1-2	TRBV5-1	.	CASSLGTDYTF	TGCGCCAGCAGCTTGGGAACAGACTACACCTTC
TRBD1	TRBJ2-7	TRBV5-1	.	CASSLATGEQYF	TGCGCCAGCAGCTTGGCGACAGGGGAGCAGTACTTC
.	TRBJ2-5	TRBV15	.	CATSRGETQYF	TGTGCCACCAGCAGAGGAGAGACCCAGTACTTC
.	TRBJ1-1	TRBV7-9	.	CASSLESPPKAFF	TGTGCCAGCAGCTTAGAAAGTCCCCCTAAGGCTTTCTTT
TRBD1	TRBJ1-5	TRBV10-2	.	CASSRQGDQPQHF	TGCGCCAGCAGCCGACAGGGTGATCAGCCCCAGCATTTT
TRBD1	TRBJ2-2	TRBV25-1	.	CASNDRGSANTGELFF	TGTGCCAGCAACGACAGGGGGAGTGCGAACACCGGGGAGCTGTTTTTT
.	TRBJ1-6	TRBV10-3	.	CAISRIQGFDNSPLHF	TGTGCCATCAGCAGGATACAGGGTTTTGATAATTCACCCCTCCACTTT
.	TRBJ2-7	TRBV29-1	.	CSVEGEKDEQYF	TGCAGCGTTGAAGGGGAAAAGGACGAGCAGTACTTC
.	TRBJ1-3	TRBV5-6	.	CASSPEPSSGNTIYF	TGTGCCAGCAGCCCGGAGCCCAGCTCTGGAAACACCATATATTTT
.	TRBJ1-6	TRBV9	.	CASSVRVNNSPLHF	TGTGCCAGCAGCGTGAGGGTGAACAATTCACCCCTCCACTTT
.	TRBJ2-1	TRBV29-1	.	CSVDHSGQPQFF	TGCAGCGTTGACCATTCCGGCCAGCCCCAGTTCTTC
TRBD2	TRBJ2-7	TRBV30	.	CAWRQTLAGAYEQYF	TGTGCCTGGAGGCAGACTCTAGCGGGAGCCTACGAGCAGTACTTC
.	TRBJ2-1	TRBV28	.	CASSSDWGFF	TGTGCCAGCAGCTCGGACTGGGGGTTCTTC
.	TRBJ1-2	TRBV29-1	.	CTTSGNYGYTF	TGCACCACCAGCGGGAACTATGGCTACACCTTC
.	TRBJ1-1	TRBV28	.	CASSPPRNTEAFF	TGTGCCAGCAGCCCCCCCCGGAACACTGAAGCTTTCTTT
.	TRBJ2-1	TRBV7-9	.	CASSLGPLYNEQFF	TGTGCCAGCAGCTTAGGACCCTTATACAATGAGCAGTTCTTC
.	TRBJ2-5	TRBV5-6	.	CASSLVGRQETQYF	TGTGCCAGCAGCTTGGTTGGACGCCAAGAGACCCAGTACTTC
.	TRBJ2-2	TRBV29-1	.	CSHDKGSNTGELFF	TGCAGCCATGATAAAGGCTCGAACACCGGGGAGCTGTTTTTT
.	TRBJ1-5	TRBV4-1	.	CASTRGNWGNQPQHF	TGCGCCAGCACAAGGGGGAACTGGGGCAATCAGCCCCAGCATTTT
.	TRBJ2-7	TRBV14	.	CASSSQGRRYF	TGTGCCAGCAGCTCCCAGGGAAGACGGTACTTC
TRBD2	TRBJ2-1	TRBV9	few	CASTLSGSRDEQFF	TGTGCCAGCACCCTTAGCGGGAGCCGCGATGAGCAGTTCTTC
TRBD2	TRBJ2-3	TRBV4-1	.	CASSQAPSGGRDTQYF	TGCGCCAGCAGCCAAGCTCCTAGCGGGGGCCGGGATACGCAGTATTTT
TRBD1	TRBJ1-2	TRBV19	few	CASSTTGTNYGYTF	TGTGCCAGTAGTACGACAGGGACTAACTATGGCTACACCTTC
TRBD2	TRBJ2-1	TRBV9	.	CASSATSGSSYEQFF	TGTGCCAGCAGCGCGACTAGCGGGAGTAGCTATGAGCAGTTCTTC
.	TRBJ1-5	TRBV6-1	.	CASSQGGASNQPQHF	TGTGCCAGCAGTCAGGGAGGGGCTAGCAATCAGCCCCAGCATTTT
.	TRBJ2-1	TRBV5-1	.	CASSRRTMNNEQFF	TGCGCCAGCAGCCGACGGACTATGAACAATGAGCAGTTCTTC
TRBD2	TRBJ2-1	TRBV18	.	CASSARLANYNEQFF	TGTGCCAGCTCAGCCCGACTAGCGAACTACAATGAGCAGTTCTTC
.	TRBJ2-5	TRBV21-1	.	CASSKDEVQETQYF	TGTGCCAGCAGCAAAGATGAGGTCCAAGAGACCCAGTACTTC
.	TRBJ1-2	TRBV28	.	CASSEEFNYGYTF	TGTGCCAGCAGCGAGGAATTTAACTATGGCTACACCTTC
TRBD2	TRBJ2-5	TRBV11-2	few	CASSLGGVRETQYF	TGTGCCAGCAGTCTGGGGGGGGTTCGAGAGACCCAGTACTTC
TRBD1	TRBJ1-2	TRBV4-1	.	CASSQEGQGLYGYTF	TGCGCCAGCAGCCAAGAGGGACAGGGGCTCTACGGCTACACCTTC
.	TRBJ2-5	TRBV2	.	CASCQRDTYQETQYF	TGTGCCAGCTGTCAGCGGGACACGTACCAAGAGACCCAGTACTTC
.	TRBJ2-7	TRBV5-4	.	CASSLDLSSYEQYF	TGTGCCAGCAGCCTCGACCTTAGCTCCTACGAGCAGTACTTC
.	TRBJ1-1	TRBV6-5	.	CASSYMNTEAFF	TGTGCCAGCAGTTACATGAACACTGAAGCTTTCTTT
.	TRBJ2-5	TRBV11-2	.	CASSLEAGTKETQYF	TGTGCCAGCAGCTTGGAGGCCGGGACAAAAGAGACCCAGTACTTC
.	TRBJ2-1	TRBV30	.	CAGTSYQAYNEQFF	TGTGCCGGTACCAGCTATCAGGCCTACAATGAGCAGTTCTTC
.	TRBJ2-3	TRBV30	few	CAWSARTPPDTQYF	TGTGCCTGGAGTGCCCGGACACCCCCAGATACGCAGTATTTT
.	TRBJ2-7	TRBV5-4	.	CASSSFGGEQYF	TGTGCCAGCAGCTCCTTCGGCGGCGAGCAGTACTTC
.	TRBJ2-4	TRBV18	few	CASSPQNIQYF	TGTGCCAGCTCACCTCAAAACATTCAGTACTTC
.	TRBJ1-1	TRBV13	.	CASSLVSGQKAFF	TGTGCCAGCAGCTTAGTTTCTGGACAGAAGGCTTTCTTT